This T cell receptor (beta chain) emerged from a study of T cell responses to AZD1222 COVID-19 vaccine. V lost 7 bases, J lost 1 base, and 19 bases lay in between. The CDR3 is 15 amino acids. The germline CDR1 and CDR2 sequences are SQVTM and ANQGSEA. Clones were read by immunoSEQ multiplex PCR, and TCRdb kept only the in-frame ones, dropping some. This table holds about 140,000 clones, about 89% found once. The V and J genes are TRBV29-1 and TRBJ1-1; D gene uncertain. This clonotype was sampled from an adult who received the AZD1222 COVID-19 vaccine. Sequencing was performed on peripheral blood, taken 28 days after the second AZD1222 dose. The CDR3 bases are TGCAGCGCCCATCCCCGCAGGCTAAAGAACACTGAAGCTTTCTTT. This gives the protein CSAHPRRLKNTEAFF. The full variable domain, completed using reference TRBV29-1 and TRBJ1-1, is SAVISQKPSRDICQRGTSLTIQCQVDSQVTMMFWYRQQPGQSLTLIATANQGSEATYESGFVIDKFPISRPNLTFSTLTVSNMSPEDSSIYLCSAHPRRLKNTEAFFGQGTRLTVV.